These T cell receptor beta chains were read from a single sample in a study of post-analysis software for immune sequencing data. TCRdb passed the PCR reads through MiXCR, listing each CDR3 protein once. The sample has 380,000 or so distinct CDR3 sequences, less than 40% seen once; the top ten hold around an eighth. The sequenced sample was blood. The receptors stem from a girl aged 5-17 years with multiple sclerosis. Each CDR3 is given with its conserved first and last residue. The D gene is left open where the match is weak. The size entry is marked missing in some rows and otherwise reads once, few, many or a size class.

NA few TRBJ2-1 TRBV10-1 CASAGTGNEQFF TGCGCCAGCGCCGGGACGGGCAATGAGCAGTTCTTC
TRBD1 NA TRBJ1-1 TRBV7-9 CAGSLVVTGEPEAFF TGTGCCGGCAGCTTAGTGGTTACAGGGGAACCTGAAGCTTTCTTT
TRBD1 few TRBJ2-2 TRBV5-1 CASSVGQVTGELFF TGCGCCAGCAGCGTGGGACAGGTCACCGGGGAGCTGTTTTTT
TRBD1 NA TRBJ2-3 TRBV2 CASSPDRGKADTQYF TGTGCCAGCAGTCCGGACAGGGGCAAGGCAGATACGCAGTATTTT
NA NA TRBJ1-2 TRBV9 CASSSRGEYGYTF TGTGCCAGCAGCTCCCGGGGGGAATATGGCTACACCTTC
NA few TRBJ2-1 TRBV4-1 CASRSTWDEQFF TGCGCCAGCAGATCAACGTGGGATGAGCAGTTCTTC
NA few TRBJ1-1 TRBV20-1 CSARITGGTEAFF TGCAGTGCTAGGATTACGGGGGGCACTGAAGCTTTCTTT
NA few TRBJ1-5 TRBV28 CASTWGGQPQHF TGTGCCAGCACCTGGGGAGGACAGCCCCAGCATTTT
NA NA TRBJ2-6 TRBV25-1 CASSESVLGAPSGANVLTF TGTGCCAGCAGTGAATCGGTTCTGGGGGCCCCCTCTGGGGCCAACGTCCTGACTTTC
NA few TRBJ1-2 TRBV5-5 CASSSRGQRLNYGYTF TGTGCCAGCAGCTCGAGAGGGCAGCGCTTGAACTATGGCTACACCTTC
NA NA TRBJ2-1 TRBV7-9 CASSPPSGRRTYNEQFF TGTGCCAGCAGCCCCCCATCAGGGCGAAGGACCTACAATGAGCAGTTCTTC
TRBD2 few TRBJ2-7 TRBV9 CASSVAGGGPYEQYF TGTGCCAGCAGCGTAGCTGGCGGGGGACCCTACGAGCAGTACTTC
NA NA TRBJ1-2 TRBV5-1 CASSLATTGTYGYTF TGCGCCAGCAGCTTGGCTACGACCGGGACCTATGGCTACACCTTC
NA once TRBJ2-3 TRBV5-1 CASSLGLGDTQYF TGCGCCAGCAGCTTGGGCCTGGGAGATACGCAGTATTTT
TRBD2 NA TRBJ2-1 TRBV29-1 CSVEKTSGVNEQFF TGCAGCGTTGAAAAGACTAGCGGGGTCAATGAGCAGTTCTTC
NA few TRBJ1-1 TRBV6-5 CASSYSRRGWTEAFF TGTGCCAGCAGTTACTCCCGCAGGGGTTGGACTGAAGCTTTCTTT
TRBD1 NA TRBJ2-3 TRBV28 CASSSFSLRDRGADTQYF TGTGCCAGCTCCAGTTTTTCCCTCCGGGACAGGGGAGCAGATACGCAGTATTTT
NA NA TRBJ1-4 TRBV7-4 CASSLVAGKLFF TGTGCCAGCAGCTTAGTGGCGGGAAAACTGTTTTTT
TRBD1 NA TRBJ2-7 TRBV29-1 CSVQGASYEQYF TGCAGCGTACAGGGGGCGTCCTACGAGCAGTACTTC
NA NA TRBJ1-2 TRBV5-1 CASSLEAVPYGYTF TGCGCCAGCAGCTTGGAGGCCGTTCCCTATGGCTACACCTTC
NA many TRBJ1-4 TRBV10-3 CAISGQKGANEKLFF TGTGCCATCAGTGGACAGAAAGGGGCTAATGAAAAACTGTTTTTT
TRBD1 few TRBJ2-7 TRBV18 CASSPQGTENEQYF TGTGCCAGCTCACCACAAGGGACAGAAAACGAGCAGTACTTC
NA few TRBJ1-1 TRBV6-5 CASRHGQINTEAFF TGTGCCAGCAGACATGGACAGATAAACACTGAAGCTTTCTTT
TRBD2 NA TRBJ2-4 TRBV7-2 CASSPSGGTGNIQYF TGTGCCAGCAGCCCCAGCGGGGGGACGGGGAACATTCAGTACTTC
TRBD1 few TRBJ2-1 TRBV4-2 CASSQVGTGENEQFF TGTGCCAGCAGCCAAGTTGGGACAGGTGAAAATGAGCAGTTCTTC
TRBD2 NA TRBJ2-1 TRBV20-1 CSARAQRDYNEQFF TGCAGTGCCCGAGCCCAGCGGGACTACAATGAGCAGTTCTTC
NA once TRBJ1-5 TRBV20-1 CSARDGVFRSQPQHF TGCAGTGCTAGAGATGGGGTGTTTAGAAGTCAGCCCCAGCATTTT
TRBD1 many TRBJ1-5 TRBV7-2 CASSRQGWGNQPQHF TGTGCCAGCAGCCGACAGGGGTGGGGCAATCAGCCCCAGCATTTT
NA many TRBJ2-1 TRBV11-1 CASSLFRGSNEQFF TGTGCCAGCAGCTTATTTAGGGGGAGCAATGAGCAGTTCTTC
NA NA TRBJ1-5 TRBV27 CASSSTPLGGSNQPQHF TGTGCCAGCAGTTCAACTCCGTTGGGAGGCTCCAATCAGCCCCAGCATTTT
NA few TRBJ1-2 TRBV11-2 CASSPTWDDYGYTF TGTGCCAGCAGCCCAACCTGGGACGACTATGGCTACACCTTC
TRBD2 NA TRBJ2-1 TRBV7-8 CASSFIAGQEQFF TGTGCCAGCAGCTTCATAGCGGGGCAAGAGCAGTTCTTC
NA NA TRBJ2-1 TRBV27 CASSLSQAGPYNEQFF TGTGCCAGCAGTTTATCGCAGGCAGGTCCCTACAATGAGCAGTTCTTC
NA NA TRBJ2-5 TRBV7-2 CASSLNSAAGPTYNEQYF TGTGCCAGCAGCTTAAATTCGGCGGCGGGGCCGACCTACAATGAGCAGTACTTC
TRBD1 many TRBJ1-2 TRBV20-1 CSARDRASYGYTF TGCAGTGCTCGGGACAGGGCCAGCTATGGCTACACCTTC
TRBD2 NA TRBJ2-3 TRBV27 CASSPSQRGREVTDTQYF TGTGCCAGCAGTCCCTCCCAGCGGGGGAGAGAAGTCACAGATACGCAGTATTTT